One and the same sample provided the 17 T cell receptor beta chains below, sequenced in a study of T cell responses to AZD1222 COVID-19 vaccine. Profiling relied on immunoSEQ multiplex PCR, and the TCRdb table lists in-frame clones only, not all of them. The sample lists 150,000 or so clones; 89% were seen once. The input for sequencing was peripheral blood, taken on day 0 of AZD1222 vaccination. Receptors originate from an adult in good health.

This clone was seen more than once but under ten times. The rearrangement joins TRBV6-1 to TRBJ1-5; a possible D gene is TRBD1 (5 bases). The V gene lost 3 bases and the J gene lost 0 bases, with 12 bases spanning the gap. The V gene's germline CDR1 is MNHNS and CDR2 SASEGT. This CDR3 comprises 16 residues. CDR3 sequence (DNA): TGTGCCAGCAGTGATCAGGGACCACGTAGCAATCAGCCCCAGCATTTT. Encoded protein: CASSDQGPRSNQPQHF.

The rearrangement links TRBV28 to TRBJ2-3; a possible D gene is TRBD2 (5 bases). The germline gives CDR1 MDHEN, CDR2 SYDVKM. CDR3 length: 15 residues. V was pared by 7 bases and J by 0 bases, with 14 bases between. The CDR3 sequence: CASKFWGASTDTQYF. In DNA, the CDR3 is TGTGCCAGCAAGTTCTGGGGAGCTAGCACAGATACGCAGTATTTT.

The CDR3 DNA is TGTGCCAGCAGTTCCCGGACAGGGATAAATTCACCCCTCCACTTT. Translation: CASSSRTGINSPLHF. The chain employs TRBV25-1 and TRBJ1-6; 8 positions agree with TRBD1. This CDR3 is built from 15 residues. J was trimmed by 7 bases and V by 5 bases; bases with no gene match: 7. Germline CDR1 reads MGHDK; CDR2 reads SYGVNS.

The chain uses TRBV19 and TRBJ2-1; TRBD2 matches at 10 bases. The CDR3 sequence is 16 residues long. CDR1 and CDR2 (germline): LNHDA, SQIVND (reference sequence). V trimming: 6 bases; J trimming: 5 bases; junction bases outside the gene matches: 10. The chain's CDR3 is CASSQRPGLAHNEQFF. The CDR3 region has the DNA TGTGCCAGTAGCCAAAGACCGGGACTAGCGCACAATGAGCAGTTCTTC.

The table lists this clone with a count of one. J is TRBJ2-1 and V is TRBV7-2; D uncertain. Germline CDR1 reads SGHTA; CDR2 reads FQGNSA. The CDR3 totals 13 residues. Trimming pared 0 bases from V and 9 bases from J, leaving 9 bases between. The CDR3 DNA reads as TGTGCCAGCAGCTTAGCGCGATCGGGTGAGCAGTTCTTC. Residues: CASSLARSGEQFF.

The chain recombines TRBV18 with TRBJ1-2; D unresolved. Germline V gene lookup returns CDR1 KGHSH and CDR2 LQKENI. V was trimmed by 3 bases and J by 6 bases, leaving 8 bases between them. The CDR3 length is 12 residues. The CDR3 loop is CASSPRVDGYTF. DNA of the CDR3: TGTGCCAGCTCACCGAGGGTAGATGGCTACACCTTC.

The chain recombines TRBV29-1 with TRBJ2-1; D unclear. Germline CDR1 reads SQVTM; CDR2 reads ANQGSEA. V was shortened by 1 base and J by 4 bases, with 8 bases between the two germline ends. The CDR3 sequence is 13 residues long. This chain's CDR3 is CSVEARGYNEQFF. The CDR3 DNA sequence: TGCAGCGTTGAAGCCCGCGGATACAATGAGCAGTTCTTC.

V and J are TRBV6-5 and TRBJ2-7; TRBD1 might be the D (5 bases). The V end was cut by 8 bases, the J end by 6 bases, with 14 bases between. CDR1 is MNHEY, CDR2 SVGAGI, per germline. The CDR3 is 12 residues long. The CDR3: CASGLVGVEQYF. CDR3 sequence (DNA): TGTGCCAGCGGTCTTGTAGGGGTCGAGCAGTACTTC.

The genes are TRBV11-2 and TRBJ1-1; 7 bases are shared with TRBD1. The germline V gene has CDR1 SGHAT and CDR2 FQNNGV. V gave up 6 bases and J gave up 1 base; unmatched junction bases: 5. The CDR3 extends over 14 amino acids. The CDR3: CASRQGFENTEAFF. DNA for the CDR3: TGTGCCAGCAGACAGGGGTTTGAGAACACTGAAGCTTTCTTT.

The CDR3 region has the DNA TGTGCCAGCTCCGGGACTAGCGGGAGGAGCACAGATACGCAGTATTTT. Amino acids: CASSGTSGRSTDTQYF. The chain is built from TRBV18 and TRBJ2-3; 15 bases match TRBD2. CDR1 and CDR2 from the germline V gene are KGHSH and LQKENI. The V segment lost 6 bases and the J segment 0 bases; nucleotides outside the gene matches: 1. The CDR3 has 16 residues.

This clone was counted once. The rearrangement joins TRBV6-5 to TRBJ1-2; TRBD1 agrees at 7 bases. The V segment lost 5 bases and the J segment 8 bases; nucleotides outside the gene matches: 8. The CDR3 has 13 amino acids. Germline V gene data show CDR1 as MNHEY and CDR2 as SVGAGI. DNA of the CDR3: TGTGCCAGCAGTCCGCCGGGACAGCCAGGCTACACCTTC. Its translation is CASSPPGQPGYTF.

This chain connects TRBV7-2 to TRBJ1-1; 7 positions agree with TRBD1. Trimming removed 2 bases from V and 5 bases from J; junction bases left unmatched: 8. This CDR3 has 15 residues. Germline assignment: CDR1 SGHTA and CDR2 FQGNSA. CDR3 residues: CASSLRTTGRTEAFF. The CDR3 coding sequence is TGTGCCAGCAGCTTACGAACGACAGGGCGGACTGAAGCTTTCTTT.

The chain couples TRBV4-2 to TRBJ2-1; a possible D gene is TRBD2 (5 bases). V was pared by 5 bases and J by 8 bases, with 19 bases between. In germline, CDR1 is LGHNA, CDR2 YNFKEQ. The CDR3 spans 15 residues. This CDR3 reads CASSAGSGSGDEQFF. CDR3 coding DNA: TGTGCCAGCAGCGCTGGGAGTGGCAGTGGCGATGAGCAGTTCTTC.

The chain has TRBV7-8 and TRBJ2-7, with D maybe TRBD2 (5 bases). Trimming took 3 bases from V and 2 from J, leaving 17 bases between them. Germline CDR1 reads SGHVS; CDR2 reads FQNEAQ. The CDR3 has 16 amino acids. CDR3 sequence (DNA): TGTGCCAGCAGCTTCACGGGCGGGCCAGCCACCTACGAGCAGTACTTC. Protein: CASSFTGGPATYEQYF.

V usage is TRBV7-2 and J usage is TRBJ2-7, with TRBD2 matching 7 bases. V lost 4 bases and J lost 2; bases outside the gene matches: 2. The germline CDR1 and CDR2 sequences are SGHTA and FQGNSA. The CDR3 has 13 residues. CDR3 loop: CASSSSGPYEQYF. CDR3 in DNA: TGTGCCAGCAGCTCTAGCGGTCCCTACGAGCAGTACTTC.

This sequence joins TRBV6-1 and TRBJ1-6; D is uncertain. V was clipped by 1 base and J by 10 bases, with 11 bases between them. The CDR3 covers 14 residues. Germline CDR1 and CDR2: MNHNS and SASEGT. CDR3 region: CASSEVTHSSPLHF. The DNA of the CDR3 is TGTGCCAGCAGTGAAGTTACACATTCCTCACCCCTCCACTTT.

The chain links TRBV5-4 to TRBJ1-4; D remains unclear. V lost 0 bases, J lost 0 bases, and 0 bases lay in between. Germline CDR1 and CDR2: SGHNT and YYREEE (reference sequence). The CDR3 has 13 residues. The CDR3: CASSLATNEKLFF. The CDR3 coding sequence is TGTGCCAGCAGCTTGGCAACTAATGAAAAACTGTTTTTT.